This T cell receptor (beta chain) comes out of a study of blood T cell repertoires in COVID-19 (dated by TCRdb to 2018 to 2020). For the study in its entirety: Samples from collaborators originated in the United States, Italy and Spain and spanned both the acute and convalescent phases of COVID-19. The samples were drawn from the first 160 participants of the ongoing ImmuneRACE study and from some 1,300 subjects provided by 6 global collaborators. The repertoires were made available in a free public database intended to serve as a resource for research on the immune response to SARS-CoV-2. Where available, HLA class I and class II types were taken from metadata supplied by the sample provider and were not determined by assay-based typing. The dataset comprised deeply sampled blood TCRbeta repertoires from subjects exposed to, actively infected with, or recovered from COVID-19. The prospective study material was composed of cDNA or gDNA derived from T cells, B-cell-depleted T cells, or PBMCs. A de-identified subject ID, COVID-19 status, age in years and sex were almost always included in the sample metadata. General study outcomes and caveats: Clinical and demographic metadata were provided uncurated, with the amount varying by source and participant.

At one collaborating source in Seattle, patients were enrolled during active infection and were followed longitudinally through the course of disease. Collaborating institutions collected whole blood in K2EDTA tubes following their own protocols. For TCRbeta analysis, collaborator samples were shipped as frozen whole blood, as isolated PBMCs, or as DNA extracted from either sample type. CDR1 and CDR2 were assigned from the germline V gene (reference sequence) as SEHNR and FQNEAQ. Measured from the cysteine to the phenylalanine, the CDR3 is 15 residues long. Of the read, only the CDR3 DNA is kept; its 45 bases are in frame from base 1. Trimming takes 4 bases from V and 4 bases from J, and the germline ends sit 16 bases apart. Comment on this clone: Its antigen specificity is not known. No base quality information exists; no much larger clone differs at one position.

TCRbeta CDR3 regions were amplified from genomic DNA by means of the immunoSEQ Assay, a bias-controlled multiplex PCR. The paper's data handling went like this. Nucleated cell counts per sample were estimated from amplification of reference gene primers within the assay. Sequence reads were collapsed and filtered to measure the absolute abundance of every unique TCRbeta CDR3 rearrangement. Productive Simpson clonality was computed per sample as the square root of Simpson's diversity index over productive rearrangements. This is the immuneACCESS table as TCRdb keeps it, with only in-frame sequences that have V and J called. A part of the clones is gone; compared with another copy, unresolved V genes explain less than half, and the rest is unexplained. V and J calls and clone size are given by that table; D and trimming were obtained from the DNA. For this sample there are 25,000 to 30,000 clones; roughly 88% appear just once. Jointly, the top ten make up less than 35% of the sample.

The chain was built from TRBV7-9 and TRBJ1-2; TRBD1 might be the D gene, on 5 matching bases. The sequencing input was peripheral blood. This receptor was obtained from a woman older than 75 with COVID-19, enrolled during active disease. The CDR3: CASSSTGGLGYGYTF. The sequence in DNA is TGTGCCAGCAGCTCAACGGGGGGTTTAGGCTATGGCTACACCTTC.